This TCR beta chain came from a study of blood T cell repertoires in COVID-19. Residents of about two dozen US areas, aged roughly 18 to 89 years, made up the participants. Trimming removed 1 base at V and 0 bases at J, with 5 bases between. The CDR3 is made up of 14 amino acids. CDR1 KGHSH and CDR2 LQKENI come from the germline V gene. The data were produced by immunoSEQ multiplex PCR, yet TCRdb's version contains in-frame clones alone and is incomplete. This table has roughly 180,000 clones, 75% to 90% appearing once. This TCR was sampled from a woman under 40 who had recovered from COVID-19. V usage is TRBV18 and J usage is TRBJ2-3, with D unresolved. Sequencing was carried out using PBMCs or T cells enriched from blood (not recorded which). The CDR3 nucleotides read TGTGCCAGCTCACCACAAACTAGCACAGATACGCAGTATTTT. Translating it yields CASSPQTSTDTQYF.